Following are 13 T cell receptor beta chains from one sample sequenced in a study of T cells in Graves' hyperthyroidism and ophthalmopathy. The CDR3 regions of TCR beta were amplified from RNA transcripts. The TCR CDR3 first-round RT-PCR relied on the HTBI primer set. One entry per CDR3 protein results from TCRdb running MiXCR on the multiplex PCR reads. In the table there are roughly 570,000 distinct CDR3 sequences, around 16% of which are singletons. Sequencing used blood. These receptors were obtained from a woman under 40 with Graves' hyperthyroidism.

This clonotype has a count of ten or more. V usage is TRBV3-1 and J usage is TRBJ1-2, with TRBD1 matching over 7 bases. Trimming took 0 bases from V and 6 from J; bases not matched to a gene: 4. Germline CDR1 and CDR2: LGHDT and YNNKEL (reference sequence). The CDR3 is 14 residues long. Here the CDR3 DNA reads TGTGCCAGCAGCCAAGACGTAGGACAGGATGGCTACACCTTC. Protein sequence: CASSQDVGQDGYTF.

The chain joins TRBV9 to TRBJ2-1, with 7 bases fitting TRBD2. The V segment lost 0 bases and the J segment 0 bases; nucleotides outside the gene matches: 15. CDR3 length: 20 residues. Germline V CDR1 and CDR2: SGDLS, YYNGEE. The CDR3 region has the DNA TGTGCCAGCAGCGTAGCCGGCGGGAGTAGCGGCGAACTCTCCTACAATGAGCAGTTCTTC. This encodes CASSVAGGSSGELSYNEQFF.

The rearrangement joins TRBV4-2 to TRBJ2-3; no definite D call. The CDR3 is 17 amino acids. V lost 0 bases and J 1 base, leaving 14 bases between the germline ends. Germline CDR1 LGHNA, CDR2 YNFKEQ. The CDR3 protein is CASSQEESGLGTDTQYF. CDR3 DNA: TGTGCCAGCAGCCAAGAAGAAAGTGGTCTTGGCACAGATACGCAGTATTTT.

The gene calls are TRBV7-9 and TRBJ2-1, with D possibly matching TRBD1 (6 bases). The CDR3 length is 16 residues. Germline CDR1 SEHNR, CDR2 FQNEAQ (reference sequence). Trimming removed 5 bases from V and 1 base from J, with 15 bases in between. CDR3: CASSASRGQSYNEQFF. CDR3 sequence (DNA): TGTGCCAGCAGCGCGAGTCGGGGACAATCCTACAATGAGCAGTTCTTC.

CDR3 nucleotides: TGTGCCAGCAGGGTAGAACTAGCGGGAGGCCTAGAGGTCGATGAGCAGTTCTTC. Its protein product is CASRVELAGGLEVDEQFF. The chain is built from TRBV2 and TRBJ2-1; TRBD2 matches at 12 bases. The V and J ends lost 6 bases and 8 bases, in that order; junction bases with no gene match: 17. CDR1 is SNHLY, CDR2 FYNNEI, per germline. This CDR3 has 18 residues. Based on the CDR3 plus reference TRBV2 and TRBJ2-1, the full variable domain is EPEVTQTPSHQVTQMGQEVILRCVPISNHLYFYWYRQILGQKVEFLVSFYNNEISEKSEIFDDQFSVERPDGSNFTLKIRSTKLEDSAMYFCASRVELAGGLEVDEQFFGPGTRLTVL.

This clonotype was counted many times. The chain joins TRBV20-1 to TRBJ2-7; 10 bases align to TRBD2. Trimming took 6 bases from V and 6 from J; bases not matched to a gene: 8. Germline V lookup: CDR1 DFQATT, CDR2 SNEGSKA (reference sequence). CDR3 length: 13 residues. CDR3 loop: CSAMGLAGVEQYF. CDR3 DNA: TGCAGTGCCATGGGGCTAGCGGGAGTCGAGCAGTACTTC.

This clonotype was found many times. This sequence joins TRBV6-1 and TRBJ2-3; 11 nucleotides agree with TRBD2. J lost 5 bases, V lost 6 bases, and 16 bases had no gene match. CDR3 length equals 18 residues. Per the germline V gene, CDR1 is MNHNS and CDR2 is SASEGT. DNA for the CDR3: TGTGCCAGCAGCTCCGGGGGGACACTAGCGGGAGATATAGATACGCAGTATTTT. Protein product: CASSSGGTLAGDIDTQYF.

This clonotype was counted many times. The rearrangement joins TRBV7-2 to TRBJ2-5; 7 bases fit TRBD1. Germline V gene sequence: CDR1 SGHTA, CDR2 FQGNSA. V gave up 2 bases and J gave up 7 bases; unmatched junction bases: 10. This CDR3 has 15 amino acids. DNA for the CDR3: TGTGCCAGCAGCTTATTCCAAACAGGGGCTGCGACCCAGTACTTC. Its protein is CASSLFQTGAATQYF.

This chain uses TRBV5-1 with TRBJ1-1, with unresolved D. The germline V gene has CDR1 SGHRS and CDR2 YFSETQ. The CDR3 runs to 17 residues. The V end was cut by 0 bases, the J end by 1 base, with 16 bases between. CDR3 in DNA: TGCGCCAGCAGCTTGGAATTATCCTCATTGGGGAACACTGAAGCTTTCTTT. It codes for CASSLELSSLGNTEAFF.

This clonotype has only a few counts. The chain recombines TRBV7-3 with TRBJ2-2, with D perhaps matching TRBD2 (6 bases). The CDR3 runs to 16 residues. CDR1 is SGHTA, CDR2 FQGTGA, per germline. Trimming cost V 2 bases and J 6 bases, with 16 bases left between them. The CDR3 coding sequence is TGTGCCAGCAGCTTATCTGGGGGGAGAGGGGCCGGGGAGCTGTTTTTT. Protein product: CASSLSGGRGAGELFF.

This clonotype appeared many times. CDR3 in DNA: TGTGCCAGCAGCGCCCGTAGCGGTCTTGCGACTCAAGAGACCCAGTACTTC. Protein: CASSARSGLATQETQYF. This sequence joins TRBV9 and TRBJ2-5, with D tentatively TRBD2 (6 bases). V was clipped by 3 bases and J by 2 bases, with 20 bases between them. CDR3 length equals 17 residues. CDR1 SGDLS and CDR2 YYNGEE come from the germline V gene.

The gene calls are TRBV7-3 and TRBJ2-1, with 8 bases fitting TRBD1. Germline V CDR1 and CDR2: SGHTA, FQGTGA. CDR3 length equals 16 residues. V was pared by 2 bases and J by 7 bases, with 10 bases of the junction left unmatched. The CDR3 loop reads CASSLVSGQVENEQFF. The CDR3 DNA reads as TGTGCCAGCAGCTTAGTGTCGGGACAGGTTGAGAATGAGCAGTTCTTC.

This clonotype showed up many times. This chain uses TRBV3-1 with TRBJ2-7; 8 positions agree with TRBD2. The CDR3 is 15 amino acids. V was clipped by 5 bases and J by 5 bases; unmatched bases: 11. Germline CDR1 reads LGHDT; CDR2 reads YNNKEL (reference sequence). The CDR3 loop reads CASSTPGTRSHEQYF. In nucleotides, the CDR3 is TGTGCCAGCAGCACACCCGGGACTAGGTCCCACGAGCAGTACTTC.